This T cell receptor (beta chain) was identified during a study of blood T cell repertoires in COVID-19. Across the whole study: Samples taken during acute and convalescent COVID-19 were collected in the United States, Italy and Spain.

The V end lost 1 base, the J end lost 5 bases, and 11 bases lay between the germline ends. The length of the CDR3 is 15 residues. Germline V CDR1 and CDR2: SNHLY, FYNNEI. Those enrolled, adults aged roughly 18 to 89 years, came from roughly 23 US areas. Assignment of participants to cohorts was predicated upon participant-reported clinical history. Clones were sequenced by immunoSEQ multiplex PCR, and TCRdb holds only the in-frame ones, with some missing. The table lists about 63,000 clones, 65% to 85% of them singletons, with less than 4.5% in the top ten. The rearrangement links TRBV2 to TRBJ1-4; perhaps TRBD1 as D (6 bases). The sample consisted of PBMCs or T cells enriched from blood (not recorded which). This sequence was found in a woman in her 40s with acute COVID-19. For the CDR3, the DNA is TGTGCCAGCAGTGAAGTCCCGGACAGAAATGAAAAACTGTTTTTT. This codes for CASSEVPDRNEKLFF.